These 28 T cell receptor beta chains originate from one sample sequenced in a study of T cells in Graves' hyperthyroidism and ophthalmopathy. Amplified regions were TCR beta CDR3 sequences from RNA transcripts. The HTBI primer set served for first-round RT-PCR of the TCR CDR3. TCRdb re-called the multiplex PCR reads with MiXCR, one entry per CDR3 protein. Here the sample spans hundreds of thousands of distinct CDR3 sequences, roughly 37% being singletons. Sequenced input: blood. These receptors all stem from a man younger than 30 with Graves' hyperthyroidism.

This chain uses TRBV7-6 with TRBJ1-1, with a weak D call TRBD1 (5 bases). This CDR3 spans 13 amino acids. V lost 4 bases, J lost 11 bases, and 17 bases lay in between. The germline V gene encodes CDR1 SGHVS and CDR2 FNYEAQ. The DNA for the CDR3 is TGTGCCAGCAGCTCACACTTTGGGGGTGGGGCTTTCTTT. It specifies CASSSHFGGGAFF.

This clonotype was seen ten or more times. The chain carries TRBV2 and TRBJ1-5; D gene uncertain. Germline loops: CDR1 SNHLY, CDR2 FYNNEI. CDR3 length: 14 amino acids. V was shortened by 0 bases and J by 6 bases, with 9 bases between the two germline ends. CDR3 bases: TGTGCCAGCAGTGAAGCGCTGGCGGGTCAGCCCCAGCATTTT. This codes for CASSEALAGQPQHF.

This clonotype was detected ten times or more. This chain uses TRBV14 with TRBJ2-5; D unresolved. V gave up 4 bases and J gave up 5 bases, with 14 bases separating them. This CDR3 contains 14 residues. Germline V gives CDR1 SGHDN, CDR2 FVKESK. The CDR3 DNA is TGTGCCAGCAGCCCCAACTGGCCGTCGGAGACCCAGTACTTC. Protein product: CASSPNWPSETQYF.

This clonotype showed up just once. This chain uses TRBV11-2 with TRBJ1-2; D ambiguous. Germline values: CDR1 SGHAT, CDR2 FQNNGV. The CDR3 runs 18 residues. The V end lost 5 bases, the J end lost 4 bases, and 26 bases lay between the germline ends. CDR3 in amino acids: CASSLGLANTGSAYGYTF. The CDR3 DNA sequence: TGTGCCAGCAGCCTCGGACTAGCGAACACCGGGTCCGCCTATGGCTACACCTTC. The whole variable domain, remainder taken from reference TRBV11-2 and TRBJ1-2, is EAGVAQSPRYKIIEKRQSVAFWCNPISGHATLYWYQQILGQGPKLLIQFQNNGVVDDSQLPKDRFSAERLKGVDSTLKIQPAKLEDSAVYLCASSLGLANTGSAYGYTFGSGTRLTVV.

The CDR3 bases are TGCAGCGTTGTTCAGGGGGATCAGGGTGCTGGAAACACCATATATTTT. Protein: CSVVQGDQGAGNTIYF. The rearrangement links TRBV29-1 to TRBJ1-3, with 7 bases aligning to TRBD1. Looked up from germline, CDR1 is SQVTM and CDR2 is ANQGSEA. V was clipped by 4 bases and J by 2 bases; unmatched bases: 11. This CDR3 comprises 16 residues.

This chain joins TRBV12-3 or TRBV12-4 and TRBJ1-1; no clear D. V was shortened by 4 bases and J by 0 bases, with 15 bases between the two germline ends. CDR3 length: 16 residues. The CDR3 reads CASSSLPQTLNTEAFF. In DNA form, the CDR3 reads TGTGCCAGCAGTTCCCTCCCCCAGACGTTGAACACTGAAGCTTTCTTT.

CDR3 DNA: TGCAGCGCTACAGGACAGGGAGGGTACGAGCAGTACTTC. This gives the protein CSATGQGGYEQYF. The chain joins TRBV29-1 to TRBJ2-7; D may be TRBD1 (8 bases). CDR3 size: 13 residues. Trimming cost V 7 bases and J 4 bases, with 17 bases left between them. Germline lookup yields CDR1 SQVTM and CDR2 ANQGSEA.

A note on this clonotype: A single base separates this from a much larger clone, so it may be a read error. The chain carries TRBV19 and TRBJ1-3; tentatively, D is TRBD1 (5 bases). This CDR3 has 15 amino acids. V gave up 6 bases and J gave up 3 bases, with 15 bases separating them. Germline V CDR1 and CDR2: LNHDA, SQIVND (reference sequence). The CDR3 reads CASRPNAGSGNTIYF. The CDR3 DNA reads TGTGCCAGTAGGCCAAACGCAGGGAGTGGAAACACCATATATTTT.

This clonotype was seen a handful of times. The V and J genes are TRBV7-9 and TRBJ2-7; 9 positions agree with TRBD1. V was pared by 5 bases and J by 5 bases, with 7 bases of the junction left unmatched. CDR1 SEHNR and CDR2 FQNEAQ come from the germline V gene (reference sequence). CDR3 length: 14 residues. The CDR3 bases are TGTGCCAGCAGCGGTAACAGGGGGCGAAACGAGCAGTACTTC. Amino acid sequence: CASSGNRGRNEQYF.

V gene TRBV5-4 combines with J gene TRBJ1-5, with a tentative D call TRBD1 (5 bases). Germline loops: CDR1 SGHNT, CDR2 YYREEE (reference sequence). The CDR3 extends over 16 amino acids. Trimming stripped 4 bases from V and 1 base from J, with 15 bases between. The chain's CDR3 is CASSPEPGRSNQPQHF. Here the CDR3 DNA reads TGTGCCAGCAGCCCCGAGCCAGGGAGAAGCAATCAGCCCCAGCATTTT.

CDR3 amino acids: CASKLQYNSPLHF. In DNA, the CDR3 is TGTGCCAGCAAGCTCCAGTATAATTCACCCCTCCACTTT. This chain links TRBV6-5 with TRBJ1-6; D ambiguous. This CDR3 spans 13 amino acids. Trimming stripped 7 bases from V and 4 bases from J, with 8 bases between. CDR1 and CDR2 (germline): MNHEY, SVGAGI.

This clonotype was picked up many times. V usage is TRBV19 and J usage is TRBJ2-7; D ambiguous. Germline CDR1 LNHDA, CDR2 SQIVND (reference sequence). With 3 bases removed from V and 7 bases from J, the gap between germline ends came to 7 bases. The CDR3 is 11 amino acids. CDR3: CASSIGSEQYF. CDR3 coding DNA: TGTGCCAGTAGTATCGGATCGGAGCAGTACTTC.

V is TRBV25-1 and J is TRBJ2-7, with TRBD1 identical over 9 bases. Trimming at V came to 3 bases and at J to 2 bases, leaving 5 bases not matched to a gene. The CDR3 covers 15 residues. In germline, CDR1 is MGHDK, CDR2 SYGVNS. This CDR3 reads CASSDSGTGPYEQYF. The CDR3 coding sequence is TGTGCCAGCAGTGACTCCGGGACAGGGCCCTACGAGCAGTACTTC.

This clonotype was seen only a few times. This sequence joins TRBV29-1 and TRBJ2-7; 11 bases map to TRBD2. V dropped 8 bases and J dropped 1; count of bases not matched to a gene: 4. Germline loops: CDR1 SQVTM, CDR2 ANQGSEA. The CDR3 runs 13 residues. The CDR3 spells CSILAGDSYEQYF. Here the CDR3 DNA reads TGCAGCATACTAGCGGGAGATTCCTACGAGCAGTACTTC.

The rearrangement links TRBV9 to TRBJ1-1; possible D gene TRBD1, 6 bases. The CDR3 runs 14 residues. Per germline, CDR1 SGDLS and CDR2 YYNGEE. V was pared by 5 bases and J by 1 base, with 12 bases between. CDR3: CASRTQGSNTEAFF. The CDR3 nucleotides read TGTGCCAGCAGGACACAGGGCTCGAACACTGAAGCTTTCTTT.

This clonotype was seen more than once but under ten times. This sequence joins TRBV5-1 and TRBJ1-1; TRBD1 aligns across 8 bases. In germline, CDR1 is SGHRS, CDR2 YFSETQ. The V gene end was trimmed by 4 bases and the J gene end by 6 bases; junction bases not matched to a gene: 8. The CDR3 consists of 14 residues. The chain's CDR3 is CASSARQGMAEAFF. The CDR3 DNA is TGCGCCAGCAGCGCCCGACAGGGGATGGCTGAAGCTTTCTTT. Based on the CDR3 plus reference TRBV5-1 and TRBJ1-1, the full variable domain is KAGVTQTPRYLIKTRGQQVTLSCSPISGHRSVSWYQQTPGQGLQFLFEYFSETQRNKGNFPGRFSGRQFSNSRSEMNVSTLELGDSALYLCASSARQGMAEAFFGQGTRLTVV.

This clonotype was detected only a few times. V gene TRBV5-4 combines with J gene TRBJ2-5; D may be TRBD2 (6 bases). This CDR3 has 17 residues. From germline, CDR1 is SGHNT and CDR2 YYREEE (reference sequence). With 0 bases removed from V and 5 bases from J, the gap between germline ends came to 20 bases. CDR3 loop: CASSLGGRSSGGETQYF. CDR3 DNA: TGTGCCAGCAGCTTGGGTGGCCGAAGTTCCGGGGGTGAGACCCAGTACTTC. The full variable domain, with the rest looked up from reference TRBV5-4 and TRBJ2-5, is ETGVTQSPTHLIKTRGQQVTLRCSSQSGHNTVSWYQQALGQGPQFIFQYYREEENGRGNFPPRFSGLQFPNYSSELNVNALELDDSALYLCASSLGGRSSGGETQYFGPGTRLLVL.

The chain combines TRBV7-9 with TRBJ1-1, with D unclear. The V end was cut by 1 base, the J end by 0 bases, with 12 bases between. The germline CDR1 and CDR2 sequences are SEHNR and FQNEAQ (reference sequence). This CDR3 region has 16 residues. The CDR3 loop is CASSLGVRDLNTEAFF. The CDR3 coding sequence is TGTGCCAGCAGCTTAGGAGTGCGAGACTTGAACACTGAAGCTTTCTTT.

The rearrangement joins TRBV29-1 to TRBJ2-3; a possible D gene is TRBD2 (6 bases). Germline V gives CDR1 SQVTM, CDR2 ANQGSEA. Trimming removed 5 bases at V and 3 bases at J, with 12 bases between. The CDR3 extends over 13 amino acids. CDR3 sequence reads: CSVSGGDTDTQYF. The CDR3 DNA is TGCAGCGTTTCTGGCGGGGATACAGATACGCAGTATTTT.

This rearrangement joins TRBV12-3 or TRBV12-4 to TRBJ1-1; 7 bases agree with TRBD1. V lost 5 bases and J lost 11; bases outside the gene matches: 11. The CDR3 sequence is 13 residues long. This CDR3 reads CASSRQGGGWAFF. Here the CDR3 DNA reads TGTGCCAGCAGTCGACAGGGTGGAGGGTGGGCTTTCTTT.

The chain links TRBV19 to TRBJ2-6; 7 nucleotides align to TRBD2. The J segment lost 1 base and the V segment lost 9 bases, leaving 18 bases of the junction unmatched. Germline loops: CDR1 LNHDA, CDR2 SQIVND (reference sequence). CDR3 length equals 19 residues. The CDR3 coding sequence is TGTGCCAGCAGCCCCTGGGAGGGGAAGGATGGGTCTGGGGCCAACGTCCTGACTTTC. It translates to CASSPWEGKDGSGANVLTF.

The chain has TRBV5-8 and TRBJ1-3, with D possibly being TRBD1 (5 bases). Trimming left V 3 bases short and J 0 bases short, with 16 bases between. The CDR3 has 17 residues. Per germline, CDR1 SGHTS and CDR2 YDEGEE. The CDR3 sequence: CASSSGTPTPSGNTIYF. For the CDR3, the DNA is TGTGCCAGCAGCTCTGGGACTCCTACCCCCTCTGGAAACACCATATATTTT.

The rearrangement links TRBV5-1 to TRBJ1-5, with 7 positions matching TRBD1. CDR3 length equals 16 residues. Germline lookup yields CDR1 SGHRS and CDR2 YFSETQ. V shed 4 bases and J 2 bases; nucleotides not matched to a gene: 9. The CDR3, as DNA: TGCGCCAGCAGCGCAAATCAGGGGGGAGGCAATCAGCCCCAGCATTTT. Protein sequence: CASSANQGGGNQPQHF.

The CDR3 region is CASRGMDRGREKLFF. CDR3 DNA: TGTGCCAGCAGGGGAATGGACAGGGGGCGTGAAAAACTGTTTTTT. The chain recombines TRBV2 with TRBJ1-4, with 11 bases lining up with TRBD1. V lost 6 bases to trimming and J lost 7 bases; unmatched junction nucleotides: 7. Germline CDR1 and CDR2: SNHLY and FYNNEI. The CDR3 consists of 15 residues.

This chain's CDR3 is CSASEGARTGELFF. For the CDR3, the DNA is TGCAGTGCTTCCGAGGGGGCGCGCACCGGGGAGCTGTTTTTT. V usage is TRBV20-1 and J usage is TRBJ2-2, with TRBD1 matching 7 bases. With 5 bases clipped from V and 4 bases from J, the junction kept 7 bases outside the gene matches. Germline CDR1 reads DFQATT; CDR2 reads SNEGSKA (reference sequence). This CDR3 comprises 14 residues.

The chain employs TRBV7-9 and TRBJ1-2, with TRBD1 matching over 7 bases. V trimming: 6 bases; J trimming: 7 bases; junction bases outside the gene matches: 14. Germline V CDR1 and CDR2: SEHNR, FQNEAQ (reference sequence). The CDR3 is made up of 15 amino acids. The CDR3 loop is CASSDRKGALSGYTF. In DNA form, the CDR3 reads TGTGCCAGCAGTGACCGGAAGGGGGCTTTGAGTGGCTACACCTTC.

This clonotype has just a few counts. The chain uses TRBV5-5 and TRBJ2-7; TRBD1 agrees at 7 bases. The CDR3 contains 11 residues. Trimming cost V 2 bases and J 9 bases; bases outside gene matches: 2. CDR1 and CDR2 (germline): SGHKS, YYEKEE (reference sequence). The CDR3 DNA reads TGTGCCAGCAGCTTAGGGACAGCGCAGTACTTC. It translates to CASSLGTAQYF.

Regarding this clonotype: The junction differs from germline at one of its ends, possibly a read error. V is TRBV11-2 and J is TRBJ2-7, with unresolved D. CDR1 and CDR2 from the germline V gene are SGHAT and FQNNGV. The CDR3 sequence is 14 residues long. The CDR3 DNA follows: TGCGCCAGCAGCAGACGGACCGGCGATTTCGAGCAGTACTTC. It encodes CASSRRTGDFEQYF. Drawing the rest from reference TRBV11-2 and TRBJ2-7, the complete variable domain is EAGVAQSPRYKIIEKRQSVAFWCNPISGHATLYWYQQILGQGPKLLIQFQNNGVVDDSQLPKDRFSAERLKGVDSTLKIQPAKLEDSAVYLCASSRRTGDFEQYFGPGTRLTVT.